The entry below describes one TCR beta chain. Enrolled during active infection, Seattle patients were then followed longitudinally. CDR1 and CDR2 (germline): MNHEY, SVGAGI. The CDR3 covers 14 residues. The J segment lost 0 bases and the V segment lost 6 bases, leaving 5 bases of the junction unmatched. The sample is drawn from a study of blood T cell repertoires in COVID-19. Study information: Donors in the United States, Italy and Spain gave samples during acute or convalescent COVID-19. PBMCs, B-cell-depleted T cells, or T cells provided the cDNA or gDNA that made up the material.

The protocol was immunoSEQ multiplex PCR, while the TCRdb copy is restricted to in-frame clones and leaves out a portion. Of approximately 500,000 clones in the sample, 89% are singletons; the top ten hold about 1%. This TCR was sampled from a man between 18 and 35 years old with COVID-19, enrolled during active disease. Sequenced material: peripheral blood. The chain combines TRBV6-5 with TRBJ2-7; 7 nucleotides agree with TRBD1. The DNA for the CDR3 is TGTGCCAGCAGGAAAGGACAGGCCTCCTACGAGCAGTACTTC. It encodes CASRKGQASYEQYF.